This entry concerns a single T cell receptor beta chain. What it binds is unknown. The CDR3 spans 14 residues. Germline CDR1 MDHEN, CDR2 SYDVKM. V dropped 6 bases and J dropped 3 bases, with 15 bases sitting between them. The sample belongs to a study of cytomegalovirus exposure and HLA in healthy donors. Overall study findings and caveats: In vitro data verified a few CMV-associated chains as specific for CMV antigens.

Primers for the PCR totalled 60 Vbeta and 13 Jbeta. Produced via immunoSEQ multiplex PCR; TCRdb's table is partial and in-frame only. The top ten hold about 3.4% of the sample, which has under 130,000 clones, 70% to 85% seen once. The specimen was PBMCs. The chain employs TRBV28 and TRBJ2-7; tentatively, D is TRBD1 (5 bases). The TCR originated in a woman aged 40 to 49 in good health and CMV-seronegative. CDR3 DNA: TGTGCCAGCAGACTAAGGGGCCAGAACTACGAGCAGTACTTC. Amino acid sequence: CASRLRGQNYEQYF.